The source of this T cell receptor (beta chain) is a study of blood T cell repertoires in COVID-19. About the research overall: Donors in the United States, Italy and Spain gave samples during acute or convalescent COVID-19.

The assay was immunoSEQ multiplex PCR, and TCRdb's table has in-frame clones only and misses some. The table records about 150,000 clones, approximately 83% of them present only once. The germline V gene has CDR1 SGHRS and CDR2 YFSETQ. The length of the CDR3 is 15 residues. V dropped 0 bases and J dropped 4 bases, with 10 bases sitting between them. The source is an elderly woman with acute or convalescent COVID-19. The chain employs TRBV5-1 and TRBJ1-4; no definite D call. Sequencing was performed on peripheral blood. CDR3 loop: CASSLARADNEKLFF. The CDR3 DNA sequence: TGCGCCAGCAGCTTGGCGAGGGCCGATAATGAAAAACTGTTTTTT.